The 31 T cell receptor beta chains reported below all come from one sample, sequenced in a study of T-cell reconstitution after alpha-beta-depleted transplantation in children. Unique molecular identifiers were built into the TCRbeta library. TCRdb recomputed calls from the PCR reads with MiXCR, one row per CDR3 protein. The profile covers roughly 100,000 distinct CDR3 sequences, with roughly 7.6% appearing a single time and about a sixth taken by the ten largest. The sample here was PBMCs, taken before TCRalphabeta/CD19-depleted stem cell transplant. Receptor source: a boy between 2 and 10 years old with acute lymphoblastic leukemia, due to receive a stem cell transplant.

This clonotype has only a few counts. The V gene is TRBV25-1, the J gene TRBJ2-3; 10 nucleotides match TRBD1. The V gene's germline CDR1 is MGHDK and CDR2 SYGVNS. V lost 8 bases to trimming and J lost 6 bases; unmatched junction nucleotides: 11. The CDR3 is 15 amino acids. This chain's CDR3 is CASRPGTGAPDTQYF. CDR3 DNA: TGTGCCAGCCGCCCGGGGACAGGGGCCCCGGATACGCAGTATTTT.

As concerns this clonotype: A much larger clone differs by one base, so this may be a read error. The final CDR3 position lacks the conserved phenylalanine or tryptophan, pointing to a likely read error. The chain combines TRBV20-1 with TRBJ2-1; possible D gene TRBD1, 6 bases. This CDR3 is built from 11 residues. V gave up 5 bases and J gave up 7 bases, with 9 bases separating them. Germline-derived CDR1 and CDR2 are DFQATT and SNEGSKA (reference sequence). The CDR3 is CSALGQNEQFC. The CDR3 coding sequence is TGCAGTGCTTTAGGACAGAATGAGCAGTTCTGC.

This clonotype was seen a few times. J is TRBJ2-3 and V is TRBV12-3 or TRBV12-4; D might be TRBD1 (5 bases). The CDR3 is 17 residues long. Trimming took off 4 bases at V and 5 bases at J, with 22 bases between the two ends. The CDR3 DNA reads TGTGCCAGCAGTTCCTCCCTTCAACCGGACATCAGAGATACGCAGTATTTT. Protein product: CASSSSLQPDIRDTQYF.

This clonotype was detected ten times or more. The V and J genes are TRBV15 and TRBJ2-2; TRBD2 aligns across 13 bases. The CDR3 contains 16 residues. CDR1 is LNHNV and CDR2 is YYDKDF in the germline V gene (reference sequence). The V and J ends lost 2 bases and 6 bases, in that order; junction bases with no gene match: 3. Here the CDR3 reads CATSRFGTSGAGELFF. For the CDR3, the DNA is TGTGCCACCAGCAGATTTGGGACTAGCGGGGCCGGGGAGCTGTTTTTT.

In this sample, this clonotype turned up many times. The V call is TRBV20-1, the J call TRBJ2-1; 7 nucleotides agree with TRBD2. The V gene's germline CDR1 is DFQATT and CDR2 SNEGSKA (reference sequence). The CDR3 is 15 amino acids. With 3 bases clipped from V and 5 bases from J, the junction kept 10 bases outside the gene matches. In DNA form, the CDR3 reads TGCAGTGCTAGCCGGCGGGGCCGGGGGGACAATGAGCAGTTCTTC. It encodes CSASRRGRGDNEQFF.

The chain has TRBV3-1 and TRBJ2-2, with a possible D match to TRBD2 (7 bases). The ends were cut back, 1 base at V and 7 bases at J, with 10 bases in the middle. CDR1 is LGHDT, CDR2 YNNKEL, per germline (reference sequence). The CDR3 is 14 residues long. The CDR3 reads CASSQAGGYGELFF. In nucleotides, the CDR3 is TGTGCCAGCAGCCAAGCGGGGGGCTACGGGGAGCTGTTTTTT. Complete variable domain (other parts from reference TRBV3-1 and TRBJ2-2): DTAVSQTPKYLVTQMGNDKSIKCEQNLGHDTMYWYKQDSKKFLKIMFSYNNKELIINETVPNRFSPKSPDKAHLNLHINSLELGDSAVYFCASSQAGGYGELFFGEGSRLTVL.

This clonotype was seen at least ten times. The chain links TRBV12-3 or TRBV12-4 to TRBJ2-1, with TRBD2 identical over 12 bases. The CDR3 is 14 residues long. Losses at the gene ends were 8 bases for V and 10 bases for J; bases not matched to a gene: 9. The CDR3 sequence is CASEGLAGAMEQFF. CDR3 bases: TGTGCCAGCGAGGGACTAGCGGGTGCAATGGAGCAGTTCTTC.

This clonotype was seen only a few times. The V gene is TRBV3-1, the J gene TRBJ2-3, with D unresolved. Looked up from germline, CDR1 is LGHDT and CDR2 is YNNKEL (reference sequence). The CDR3 consists of 16 residues. V lost 1 base to trimming and J lost 0 bases, with 11 bases between them. CDR3 in DNA: TGTGCCAGCAGCCAAGGGAGCCCGTTAAGCACAGATACGCAGTATTTT. This codes for CASSQGSPLSTDTQYF.

This clonotype was recorded at least ten times. The rearrangement joins TRBV20-1 to TRBJ2-2; a possible D gene is TRBD1 (5 bases). Germline CDR1 reads DFQATT; CDR2 reads SNEGSKA (reference sequence). The CDR3 totals 17 residues. The V and J ends lost 0 bases and 3 bases respectively, with 17 bases between them. The CDR3 spells CSARDLTEVGDTGELFF. The CDR3 bases are TGCAGTGCTAGAGATCTGACAGAAGTAGGCGACACCGGGGAGCTGTTTTTT.

The rearrangement joins TRBV28 to TRBJ1-5; weak D call: TRBD1 (6 bases). Germline CDR1 reads MDHEN; CDR2 reads SYDVKM. The length of the CDR3 is 15 residues. Trimming left V 3 bases short and J 7 bases short, with 16 bases between. The CDR3 sequence is CASSLGGRWSQPQHF. DNA for the CDR3: TGTGCCAGCAGTTTGGGGGGGCGGTGGAGCCAGCCCCAGCATTTT.

This clonotype has ten or more counts. V gene TRBV6-1 combines with J gene TRBJ1-1, with a weak D call TRBD1 (5 bases). Trimming removed 1 base at V and 11 bases at J, with 11 bases between. The CDR3 covers 12 residues. Per germline, CDR1 MNHNS and CDR2 SASEGT. The CDR3 spells CASSEGQGSAFF. CDR3 in DNA: TGTGCCAGCAGTGAAGGTCAGGGTTCGGCTTTCTTT.

The rearrangement joins TRBV24-1 to TRBJ2-1; tentatively, D is TRBD1 or TRBD2 (5 bases each). Germline V gene data show CDR1 as KGHDR and CDR2 as SFDVKD. V was pared by 4 bases and J by 6 bases, with 21 bases between. The CDR3 runs 17 residues. The CDR3 protein is CATSDPRGAGRANEQFF. In DNA form, the CDR3 reads TGTGCCACCAGTGACCCTCGAGGGGCAGGCCGAGCCAATGAGCAGTTCTTC.

This clonotype was observed a handful of times. This CDR3 is CASSLVGGDEKLFF. The CDR3 nucleotides read TGTGCCAGCAGTTTAGTGGGGGGTGACGAAAAACTGTTTTTT. J is TRBJ1-4 and V is TRBV12-3 or TRBV12-4; TRBD1 might be the D (5 bases). The CDR3 runs 14 residues. V lost 1 base to trimming and J lost 8 bases, with 11 bases between them.

This clonotype was found many times. This chain joins TRBV7-2 and TRBJ2-3; the match to TRBD2 covers 11 bases. Germline CDR1 is SGHTA and CDR2 is FQGNSA. The V gene end was trimmed by 3 bases and the J gene end by 5 bases; junction bases not matched to a gene: 4. The CDR3 totals 15 residues. CDR3 DNA sequence: TGTGCCAGCAGCTTTGGACTAGCGGGTGGAGATACGCAGTATTTT. Protein: CASSFGLAGGDTQYF.

This clonotype was recorded a few times. This rearrangement joins TRBV25-1 to TRBJ1-2; a weak D match, TRBD1 (6 bases). The germline V gene has CDR1 MGHDK and CDR2 SYGVNS. CDR3 length: 13 amino acids. The V end lost 2 bases, the J end lost 4 bases, and 8 bases lay between the germline ends. Here the CDR3 reads CASSEGGAYGYTF. The CDR3 DNA is TGTGCCAGCAGTGAAGGGGGGGCCTATGGCTACACCTTC.

In this sample, this clonotype turned up a few times. The gene calls are TRBV7-9 and TRBJ2-5, with 9 nucleotides matching TRBD2. Germline values: CDR1 SEHNR, CDR2 FQNEAQ (reference sequence). Losses at the gene ends were 5 bases for V and 5 bases for J; bases not matched to a gene: 9. The CDR3 covers 15 residues. The CDR3 spells CASSRTGTSRETQYF. CDR3 coding DNA: TGTGCCAGCAGCCGTACCGGGACTAGCAGGGAGACCCAGTACTTC.

This clonotype has at least ten counts. The V and J genes are TRBV5-1 and TRBJ1-2; TRBD1 is a possible D gene (6 bases). Trimming took 1 base from V and 2 from J, leaving 18 bases between them. CDR1 and CDR2 from the germline V gene are SGHRS and YFSETQ. The CDR3 is made up of 17 amino acids. Here the CDR3 reads CASSLWPGAGTNYGYTF. Written as DNA, the CDR3 is TGCGCCAGCAGCTTGTGGCCGGGTGCCGGGACAAACTATGGCTACACCTTC. The whole variable domain, filled in from reference TRBV5-1 and TRBJ1-2, reads KAGVTQTPRYLIKTRGQQVTLSCSPISGHRSVSWYQQTPGQGLQFLFEYFSETQRNKGNFPGRFSGRQFSNSRSEMNVSTLELGDSALYLCASSLWPGAGTNYGYTFGSGTRLTVV.

This clonotype has ten or more counts. This chain uses TRBV12-3 or TRBV12-4 with TRBJ1-2; TRBD1 agrees at 8 bases. The CDR3 is 13 residues long. V trimming: 6 bases; J trimming: 6 bases; junction bases outside the gene matches: 6. The CDR3 DNA reads as TGTGCCAGCAGCCTGACAGGGGTAGATGGCTACACCTTC. Residues: CASSLTGVDGYTF.

Details on this clonotype: This sequence may be a read error, since a much larger clone differs from it by one base. This chain connects TRBV3-1 to TRBJ2-7; D is ambiguous. V was shortened by 0 bases and J by 6 bases, with 9 bases between the two germline ends. The CDR3 has 13 residues. In germline, CDR1 is LGHDT, CDR2 YNNKEL (reference sequence). The CDR3 coding sequence is TGTGCCAGCAGCCAAGAGGCCGACTGCGAGCAGTACTTC. Residues: CASSQEADCEQYF.

This clonotype was seen more than once but under ten times. This rearrangement joins TRBV2 to TRBJ2-3; 8 bases map to TRBD2. Trimming at V came to 10 bases and at J to 0 bases, leaving 3 bases not matched to a gene. This CDR3 contains 13 residues. CDR1 and CDR2 from the germline V gene are SNHLY and FYNNEI. CDR3 in amino acids: CATAGGSTDTQYF. The CDR3 nucleotides are TGTGCCACGGCGGGGGGAAGCACAGATACGCAGTATTTT.

This clonotype was seen a few times. The chain uses TRBV7-8 and TRBJ1-3; TRBD1 might be the D (5 bases). This CDR3 is 13 amino acids long. V lost 1 base to trimming and J lost 4 bases, with 5 bases between them. Looked up from germline, CDR1 is SGHVS and CDR2 is FQNEAQ. Here the CDR3 DNA reads TGTGCCAGCAGCTTAGGGGGGGGAAACACCATATATTTT. It yields the protein CASSLGGGNTIYF.

The chain carries TRBV20-1 and TRBJ1-6; D ambiguous. Per the germline V gene, CDR1 is DFQATT and CDR2 is SNEGSKA (reference sequence). The CDR3 covers 18 residues. V was trimmed by 0 bases and J by 0 bases, leaving 15 bases between them. CDR3 DNA: TGCAGTGCTAGAGATTGGTCCTCGGAGAGCTCCTATAATTCACCCCTCCACTTT. It yields the protein CSARDWSSESSYNSPLHF.

The table lists this clonotype with a few counts. The V gene is TRBV18, the J gene TRBJ1-1; D gene ambiguous. Germline lookup yields CDR1 KGHSH and CDR2 LQKENI. The CDR3 length is 16 residues. The ends were cut back, 0 bases at V and 1 base at J, with 12 bases in the middle. CDR3 coding DNA: TGTGCCAGCTCACCACCGAGCCAGGTGGGGAACACTGAAGCTTTCTTT. It is translated as CASSPPSQVGNTEAFF.

This clonotype was counted many times. The chain carries TRBV5-1 and TRBJ2-2; no reliable D call. CDR1 is SGHRS, CDR2 YFSETQ, per germline. This CDR3 contains 15 residues. V was cut by 4 bases and J by 0 bases, with 10 bases left in between. In DNA form, the CDR3 reads TGCGCCAGCAGCCCTCAGAAAGCGAACACCGGGGAGCTGTTTTTT. Protein product: CASSPQKANTGELFF.

This clonotype has a count of ten or more. The chain uses TRBV4-1 and TRBJ2-5; TRBD1 aligns across 10 bases. The J segment lost 3 bases and the V segment lost 4 bases, leaving 5 bases of the junction unmatched. Looked up from germline, CDR1 is MGHRA and CDR2 is YSYEKL. This CDR3 comprises 15 residues. The CDR3 spells CASSPGGTGEETQYF. The DNA of the CDR3 is TGCGCCAGCAGCCCCGGCGGGACAGGGGAAGAGACCCAGTACTTC.

Regarding this clonotype: No conserved phenylalanine or tryptophan is present at the end of the CDR3, so a read error is the likely explanation. The chain links TRBV6-1 to TRBJ2-6; D remains ambiguous. The CDR3 spans 13 residues. Germline V gene data show CDR1 as MNHNS and CDR2 as SASEGT. Trimming pared 8 bases from V and 2 bases from J, leaving 7 bases between. CDR3 sequence reads: CASRLTGANVLTS. In DNA form, the CDR3 reads TGTGCCAGCCGCTTGACTGGGGCCAACGTCCTGACTTCC.

J is TRBJ1-2 and V is TRBV5-4; no reliable D call. CDR1 and CDR2 (germline): SGHNT, YYREEE (reference sequence). The V and J ends lost 1 base and 0 bases respectively, with 7 bases between them. The CDR3 totals 14 residues. DNA for the CDR3: TGTGCCAGCAGCTTGAACGGACCTAACTATGGCTACACCTTC. Translation gives CASSLNGPNYGYTF. The full variable domain, rest sourced from reference TRBV5-4 and TRBJ1-2, is ETGVTQSPTHLIKTRGQQVTLRCSSQSGHNTVSWYQQALGQGPQFIFQYYREEENGRGNFPPRFSGLQFPNYSSELNVNALELDDSALYLCASSLNGPNYGYTFGSGTRLTVV.

The chain is built from TRBV2 and TRBJ1-5; no firm D call. The germline CDR1 and CDR2 sequences are SNHLY and FYNNEI. This CDR3 region has 15 residues. The V gene lost 4 bases and the J gene lost 0 bases, with 10 bases spanning the gap. CDR3 sequence: CASSVQKYSNQPQHF. The CDR3 coding sequence is TGTGCCAGCAGTGTCCAGAAATATAGCAATCAGCCCCAGCATTTT. The full variable domain, in which reference TRBV2 and TRBJ1-5 provide the parts outside the CDR3, is EPEVTQTPSHQVTQMGQEVILRCVPISNHLYFYWYRQILGQKVEFLVSFYNNEISEKSEIFDDQFSVERPDGSNFTLKIRSTKLEDSAMYFCASSVQKYSNQPQHFGDGTRLSIL.

This rearrangement joins TRBV12-3 or TRBV12-4 to TRBJ2-3, with D perhaps given as TRBD1 or TRBD2 (5 bases each). Trimming pared 4 bases from V and 8 bases from J, leaving 19 bases between. The CDR3 extends over 15 amino acids. The CDR3 reads CASSSRLGDRSTQYF. Here the CDR3 DNA reads TGTGCCAGCAGTTCGCGCCTGGGGGATCGGAGTACGCAGTATTTT.

This clonotype was seen more than once but under ten times. The V and J genes are TRBV4-1 and TRBJ2-7, with D unclear. Germline CDR1 reads MGHRA; CDR2 reads YSYEKL. This CDR3 is built from 13 residues. Deletions cut 0 bases from V and 3 bases from J, with 6 bases between. CDR3 sequence reads: CASSQERDYEQYF. The CDR3 DNA follows: TGCGCCAGCAGCCAAGAGAGAGACTACGAGCAGTACTTC.

This clonotype has at least ten counts. J is TRBJ1-2 and V is TRBV6-5, with a tentative D call TRBD1 (6 bases). Germline V gene sequence: CDR1 MNHEY, CDR2 SVGAGI. The V and J ends lost 4 bases and 6 bases respectively, with 15 bases between them. The CDR3 length is 14 residues. CDR3 coding DNA: TGTGCCAGCAGTTTAACAGGGACCGCTGATGGCTACACCTTC. Its translation is CASSLTGTADGYTF.